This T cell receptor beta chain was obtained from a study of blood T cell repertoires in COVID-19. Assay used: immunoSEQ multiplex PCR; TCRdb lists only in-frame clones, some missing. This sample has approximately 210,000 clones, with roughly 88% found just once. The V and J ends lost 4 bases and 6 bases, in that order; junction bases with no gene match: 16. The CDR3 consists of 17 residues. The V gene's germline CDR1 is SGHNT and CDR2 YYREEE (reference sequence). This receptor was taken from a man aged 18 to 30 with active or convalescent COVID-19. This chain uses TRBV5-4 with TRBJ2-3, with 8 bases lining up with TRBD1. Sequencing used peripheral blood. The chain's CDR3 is CASSPHPTGTGQDTQYF. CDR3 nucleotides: TGTGCCAGCAGCCCACATCCAACCGGGACAGGTCAGGATACGCAGTATTTT. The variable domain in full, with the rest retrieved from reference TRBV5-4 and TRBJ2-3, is ETGVTQSPTHLIKTRGQQVTLRCSSQSGHNTVSWYQQALGQGPQFIFQYYREEENGRGNFPPRFSGLQFPNYSSELNVNALELDDSALYLCASSPHPTGTGQDTQYFGPGTRLTVL.